This TCR beta chain was captured in a study of control samples from healthy donors and cancer patients. The table came from immunoSEQ multiplex PCR; TCRdb's copy has only in-frame clones and leaves some out. The top ten hold roughly 8% of the sample, which has 96,000 or so clones, 93% seen once. This CDR3 is built from 14 residues. V dropped 5 bases and J dropped 5 bases, with 13 bases sitting between them. Germline assignment: CDR1 MNHEY and CDR2 SVGAGI. The chain uses TRBV6-5 and TRBJ2-1, with D hard to call. This clonotype originated in a young man in good health. Sequences were obtained from blood. This CDR3 reads CASSRASVHNEQFF. CDR3 DNA sequence: TGTGCCAGCAGTAGGGCTAGTGTCCACAATGAGCAGTTCTTC.